This T cell receptor beta chain was retrieved from a study of blood T cell repertoires in COVID-19. Study information: COVID-19 samples from acute and convalescent phases originated in the United States, Italy and Spain. T cells, B-cell-depleted T cells, or PBMCs supplied cDNA or gDNA.

Germline CDR1 and CDR2: MGHRA and YSYEKL. This CDR3 is built from 14 residues. Original data processing: Reference gene primer amplification in the assay estimated nucleated cell counts. Using immunoSEQ multiplex PCR, the repertoire was profiled, and TCRdb retains in-frame clones only, with some absent. V, J and clone size derive from that table, while D and trimming were established from the DNA sequence. The sample includes around 70,000 clones, roughly 89% of them seen just once. Remarks on this clone: One junction end does not reproduce the germline sequence, and a read error may be involved.

Material: peripheral blood. The origin of this receptor is a man aged 60 to 69 with acute or convalescent COVID-19. The gene calls are TRBV4-1 and TRBJ2-3; 11 bases fit TRBD2. As DNA, the CDR3 is TGCGCCAGCAGACAAGCCACTAGCGGGGGCCTGCAGTATTTT. Translated: CASRQATSGGLQYF.